Following are 9 T cell receptor beta chains from one sample sequenced in a study of response to subunit inactivated influenza vaccine. MiXCR, applied by TCRdb to the RT-PCR reads, yields one record per CDR3 protein. Of about 480,000 distinct CDR3 sequences in the sample, under 15% were seen once. This specimen was PBMCs from blood, taken 40 to 50 days after vaccination. The origin of the receptors is a man aged 50-59 years who received an inactivated influenza vaccine.

As for this clonotype: This CDR3 is missing its conserved last phenylalanine or tryptophan, likely due to a read error. The chain couples TRBV13 to TRBJ2-2; maybe TRBD2 (5 bases). Germline loops: CDR1 PRHDT, CDR2 FYEKMQ (reference sequence). The CDR3 is 14 amino acids. CDR3 DNA: TGTGCCAGGAGCTTCGGGCTAGCTGGCGGGGAGCTGTTTTGT. Its translation: CARSFGLAGGELFC.

In this sample, this clonotype turned up a few times. The chain carries TRBV7-9 and TRBJ2-7; TRBD2 matches 10 bases. This CDR3 is built from 16 residues. V trimming: 1 base; J trimming: 3 bases; junction bases outside the gene matches: 6. Germline assignment: CDR1 SEHNR and CDR2 FQNEAQ (reference sequence). CDR3 protein: CASSLEPSGSYYEQYF. The CDR3 DNA reads as TGTGCCAGCAGCTTAGAGCCTAGCGGGAGTTACTACGAGCAGTACTTC.

This chain uses TRBV29-1 with TRBJ2-4; 11 positions agree with TRBD1. Germline assignment: CDR1 SQVTM and CDR2 ANQGSEA. The CDR3 loop spans 14 amino acids. Germline trimming cut 8 bases from V and 9 bases from J; bases unmatched to any gene: 12. The CDR3 protein is CSTSGQGARGIQYF. Written as DNA, the CDR3 is TGCAGCACGTCTGGACAGGGGGCTAGGGGCATTCAGTACTTC.

There are many counts of this clonotype. V and J are TRBV19 and TRBJ2-1, with TRBD2 matching over 11 bases. Per the germline V gene, CDR1 is LNHDA and CDR2 is SQIVND (reference sequence). The trim removed 4 bases at V and 9 bases at J, leaving 11 bases unmatched. The CDR3 runs 16 residues. The CDR3 region is CASSRLAGGGPREQFF. The CDR3 bases are TGTGCCAGTAGTAGGCTAGCGGGGGGTGGCCCTCGTGAGCAGTTCTTC. Filled out from reference TRBV19 and TRBJ2-1, the complete variable domain reads DGGITQSPKYLFRKEGQNVTLSCEQNLNHDAMYWYRQDPGQGLRLIYYSQIVNDFQKGDIAEGYSVSREKKESFPLTVTSAQKNPTAFYLCASSRLAGGGPREQFFGPGTRLTVL.

The chain carries TRBV11-1 and TRBJ2-1; 16 bases fit TRBD2. Germline CDR1 SGHAT, CDR2 FQDESV (reference sequence). V was pared by 5 bases and J by 3 bases, with 7 bases of the junction left unmatched. The CDR3 is made up of 18 amino acids. This chain's CDR3 is CASSPGTSGGDIYNEQFF. CDR3 nucleotides: TGTGCCAGCAGCCCCGGGACTAGCGGGGGGGACATCTACAATGAGCAGTTCTTC.

The rearrangement uses TRBV20-1 and TRBJ2-1; 15 nucleotides agree with TRBD2. The CDR3 is 15 residues long. The germline V gene encodes CDR1 DFQATT and CDR2 SNEGSKA (reference sequence). After removal of 5 bases from V and 8 bases from J, the junction contained 7 bases not matched to a gene. CDR3 residues: CSARTSGRATDEQFF. The CDR3 DNA reads as TGCAGTGCTCGGACTAGCGGGAGGGCCACGGATGAGCAGTTCTTC.

With respect to this clonotype: At one boundary the junction diverges from the germline segment, which might be a read error. The V gene is TRBV11-2, the J gene TRBJ2-6; D may correspond to TRBD1 or TRBD2 (5 bases each). The CDR3 runs to 17 residues. Germline lookup yields CDR1 SGHAT and CDR2 FQNNGV. CDR3 in DNA: TGTGCCAGCAGCTTTTCCGGATCTAGCTCTGGGGCCAACGACCTGACTTTC. It translates to CASSFSGSSSGANDLTF.

The rearrangement joins TRBV4-3 to TRBJ2-7, with a possible D match to TRBD2 (6 bases). The CDR3 consists of 15 residues. Germline V lookup: CDR1 LGHNA, CDR2 YSLEER. Trimming took off 4 bases at V and 5 bases at J, with 18 bases between the two ends. The CDR3 sequence: CASSRLGGIKHEQYF. CDR3 DNA sequence: TGCGCCAGCAGCCGTCTAGGAGGGATTAAACACGAGCAGTACTTC.

This clonotype was detected only a few times. The chain combines TRBV7-2 with TRBJ2-7, with 10 nucleotides matching TRBD1. The CDR3 covers 14 residues. The germline V gene has CDR1 SGHTA and CDR2 FQGNSA. V trimming: 8 bases; J trimming: 1 base; junction bases outside the gene matches: 5. In DNA form, the CDR3 reads TGTGCCAGCCAACGGGACAGGGGTTCCTACGAGCAGTACTTC. Amino acids: CASQRDRGSYEQYF.